This TCR beta chain was identified in a study of T cell responses to AZD1222 COVID-19 vaccine. General study results and limits: Among the donors, most were white British and more were female, and clonal diversity was possibly underestimated.

V lost 4 bases to trimming and J lost 4 bases; unmatched junction nucleotides: 5. CDR3 length: 16 amino acids. Germline CDR1 and CDR2: LNHDA and SQIVND (reference sequence). Sequencing used immunoSEQ multiplex PCR; TCRdb keeps in-frame clones, though not all of them. Among about 170,000 clones listed, 85% to 90% were seen once. On this clone itself: Its antigen is undetermined.

This chain links TRBV19 with TRBJ2-2; 11 bases map to TRBD1. Specimen: peripheral blood, collected on day 0 of AZD1222 vaccination. This sequence was found in an adult in good health. The CDR3 loop is CASSRRGTGGTGELFF. CDR3 DNA sequence: TGTGCCAGTAGTAGAAGGGGGACAGGGGGCACCGGGGAGCTGTTTTTT.